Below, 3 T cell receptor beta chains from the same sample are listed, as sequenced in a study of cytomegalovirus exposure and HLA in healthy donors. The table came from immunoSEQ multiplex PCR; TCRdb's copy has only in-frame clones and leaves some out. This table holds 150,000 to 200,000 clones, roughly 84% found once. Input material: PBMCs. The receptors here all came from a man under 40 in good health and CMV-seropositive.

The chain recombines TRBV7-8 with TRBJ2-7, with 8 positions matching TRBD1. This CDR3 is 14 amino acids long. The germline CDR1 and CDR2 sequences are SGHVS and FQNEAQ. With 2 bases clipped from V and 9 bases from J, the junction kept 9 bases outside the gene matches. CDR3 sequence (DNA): TGTGCCAGCAGCTTATTGCCAGGGGGCGCCGGGCAGTACTTC. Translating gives CASSLLPGGAGQYF. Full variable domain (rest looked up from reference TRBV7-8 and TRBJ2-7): GAGVSQSPRYKVAKRGQDVALRCDPISGHVSLFWYQQALGQGPEFLTYFQNEAQLDKSGLPSDRFFAERPEGSVSTLKIQRTQQEDSAVYLCASSLLPGGAGQYFGPGTRLTVT.

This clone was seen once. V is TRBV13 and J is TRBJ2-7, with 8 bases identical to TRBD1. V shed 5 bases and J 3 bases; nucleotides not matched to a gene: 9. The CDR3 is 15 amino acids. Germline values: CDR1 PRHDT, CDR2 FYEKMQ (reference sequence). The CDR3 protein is CASSRTGTGYYEQYF. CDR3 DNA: TGTGCCAGCAGCCGCACCGGGACAGGATACTACGAGCAGTACTTC.

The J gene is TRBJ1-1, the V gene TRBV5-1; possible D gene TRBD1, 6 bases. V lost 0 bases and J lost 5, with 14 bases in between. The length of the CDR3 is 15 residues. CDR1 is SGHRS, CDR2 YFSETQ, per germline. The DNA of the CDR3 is TGCGCCAGCAGCTTGGTTGTGGGGGCAGGAACTGAAGCTTTCTTT. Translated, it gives CASSLVVGAGTEAFF.